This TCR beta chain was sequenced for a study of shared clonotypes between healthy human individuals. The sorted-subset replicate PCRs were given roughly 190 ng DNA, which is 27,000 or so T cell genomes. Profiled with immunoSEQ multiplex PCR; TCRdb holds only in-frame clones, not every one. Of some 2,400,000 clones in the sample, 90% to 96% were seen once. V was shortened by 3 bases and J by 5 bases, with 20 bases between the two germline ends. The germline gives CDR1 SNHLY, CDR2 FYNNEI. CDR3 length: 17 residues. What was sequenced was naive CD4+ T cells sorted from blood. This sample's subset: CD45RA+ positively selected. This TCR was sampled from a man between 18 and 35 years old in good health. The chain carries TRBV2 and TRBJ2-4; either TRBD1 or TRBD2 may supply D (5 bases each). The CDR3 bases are TGTGCCAGCAGTGATCTTCACCTGGGGGATTCCGAAAACATTCAGTACTTC. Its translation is CASSDLHLGDSENIQYF.